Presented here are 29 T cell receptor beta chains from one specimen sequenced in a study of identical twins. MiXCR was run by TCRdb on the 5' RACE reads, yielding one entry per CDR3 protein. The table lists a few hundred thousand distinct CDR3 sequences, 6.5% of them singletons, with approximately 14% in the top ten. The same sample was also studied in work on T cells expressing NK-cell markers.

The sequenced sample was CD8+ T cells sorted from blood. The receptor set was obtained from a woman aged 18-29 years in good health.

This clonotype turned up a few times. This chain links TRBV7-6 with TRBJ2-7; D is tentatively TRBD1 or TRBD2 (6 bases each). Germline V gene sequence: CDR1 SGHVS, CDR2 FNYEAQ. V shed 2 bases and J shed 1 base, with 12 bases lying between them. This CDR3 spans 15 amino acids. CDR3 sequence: CASSLYRGGSYEQYF. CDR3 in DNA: TGTGCCAGCAGCTTATATCGAGGGGGGTCCTACGAGCAGTACTTC.

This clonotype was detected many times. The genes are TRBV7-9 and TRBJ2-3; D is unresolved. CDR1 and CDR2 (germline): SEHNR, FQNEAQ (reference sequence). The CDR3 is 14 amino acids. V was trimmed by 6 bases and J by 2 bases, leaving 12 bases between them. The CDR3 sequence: CASSPDSNTDTQYF. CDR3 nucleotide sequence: TGTGCCAGCAGTCCCGATTCTAACACAGATACGCAGTATTTT.

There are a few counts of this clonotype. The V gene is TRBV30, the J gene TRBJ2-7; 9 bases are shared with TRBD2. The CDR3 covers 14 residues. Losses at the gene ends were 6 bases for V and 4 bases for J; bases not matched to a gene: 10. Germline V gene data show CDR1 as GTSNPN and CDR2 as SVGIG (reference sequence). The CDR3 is CACGGSGSGYEQYF. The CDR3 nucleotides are TGTGCCTGTGGGGGTAGCGGGAGCGGGTACGAGCAGTACTTC.

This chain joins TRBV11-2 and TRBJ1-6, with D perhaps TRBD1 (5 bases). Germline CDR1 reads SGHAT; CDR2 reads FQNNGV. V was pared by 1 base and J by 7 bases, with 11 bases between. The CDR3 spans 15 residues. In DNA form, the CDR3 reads TGTGCCAGCAGCTTAGGGGGCAGAGGGAATTCACCCCTCCACTTT. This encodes CASSLGGRGNSPLHF.

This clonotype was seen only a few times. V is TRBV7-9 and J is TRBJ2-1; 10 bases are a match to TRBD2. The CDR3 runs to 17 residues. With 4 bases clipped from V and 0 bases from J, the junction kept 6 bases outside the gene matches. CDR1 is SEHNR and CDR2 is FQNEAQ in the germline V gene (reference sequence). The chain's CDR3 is CASSSRTSGGSYNEQFF. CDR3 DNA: TGTGCCAGCAGCTCACGGACTAGCGGTGGCTCCTACAATGAGCAGTTCTTC.

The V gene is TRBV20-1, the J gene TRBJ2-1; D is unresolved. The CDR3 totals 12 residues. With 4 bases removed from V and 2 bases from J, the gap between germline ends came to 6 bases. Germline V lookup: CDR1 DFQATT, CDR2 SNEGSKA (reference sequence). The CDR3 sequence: CSAMGTYNEQFF. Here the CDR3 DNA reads TGCAGTGCTATGGGGACCTACAATGAGCAGTTCTTC.

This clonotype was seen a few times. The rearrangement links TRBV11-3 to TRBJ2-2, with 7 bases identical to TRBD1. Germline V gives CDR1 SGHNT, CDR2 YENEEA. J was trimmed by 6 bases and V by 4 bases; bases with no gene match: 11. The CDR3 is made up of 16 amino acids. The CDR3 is CASSSIQGLLAGELFF. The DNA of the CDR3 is TGTGCCAGCAGCTCCATACAGGGGCTGTTGGCCGGGGAGCTGTTTTTT.

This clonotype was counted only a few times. The CDR3 loop is CASSLAVESGQFF. CDR3 in DNA: TGCGCCAGCAGCTTGGCCGTCGAGTCGGGGCAGTTCTTC. The genes are TRBV5-1 and TRBJ2-1, with unresolved D. From germline, CDR1 is SGHRS and CDR2 YFSETQ. V lost 0 bases to trimming and J lost 12 bases, with 13 bases between them. The CDR3 extends over 13 amino acids.

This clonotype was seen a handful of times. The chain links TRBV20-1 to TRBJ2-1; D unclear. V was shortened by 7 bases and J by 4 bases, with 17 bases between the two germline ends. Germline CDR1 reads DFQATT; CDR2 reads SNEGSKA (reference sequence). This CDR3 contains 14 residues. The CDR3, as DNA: TGCAGTGTAAAGCGAAGTTCCGTATACAATGAGCAGTTCTTC. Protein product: CSVKRSSVYNEQFF.

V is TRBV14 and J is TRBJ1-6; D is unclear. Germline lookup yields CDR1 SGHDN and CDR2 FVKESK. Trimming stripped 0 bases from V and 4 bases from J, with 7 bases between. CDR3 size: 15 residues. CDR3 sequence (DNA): TGTGCCAGCAGCCAAGACCGACGGTATAATTCACCCCTCCACTTT. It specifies CASSQDRRYNSPLHF. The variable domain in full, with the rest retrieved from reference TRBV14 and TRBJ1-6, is EAGVTQFPSHSVIEKGQTVTLRCDPISGHDNLYWYRRVMGKEIKFLLHFVKESKQDESGMPNNRFLAERTGGTYSTLKVQPAELEDSGVYFCASSQDRRYNSPLHFGNGTRLTVT.

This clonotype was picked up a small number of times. This CDR3 is CASTEERGGEQYF. The CDR3 region has the DNA TGTGCCAGCACCGAGGAGCGGGGAGGCGAGCAGTACTTC. This rearrangement joins TRBV6-2 or TRBV6-3 to TRBJ2-7; 7 nucleotides agree with TRBD2. The V gene's germline CDR1 is MNHEY and CDR2 SVGEGT. This CDR3 has 13 residues. Losses at the gene ends were 7 bases for V and 6 bases for J; bases not matched to a gene: 9.

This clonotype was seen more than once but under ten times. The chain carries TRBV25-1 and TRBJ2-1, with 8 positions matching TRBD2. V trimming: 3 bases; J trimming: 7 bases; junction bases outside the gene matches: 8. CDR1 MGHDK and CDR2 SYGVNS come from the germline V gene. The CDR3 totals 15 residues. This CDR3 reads CASSDPPTSGNEQFF. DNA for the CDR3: TGTGCCAGCAGTGATCCCCCCACTAGCGGTAATGAGCAGTTCTTC.

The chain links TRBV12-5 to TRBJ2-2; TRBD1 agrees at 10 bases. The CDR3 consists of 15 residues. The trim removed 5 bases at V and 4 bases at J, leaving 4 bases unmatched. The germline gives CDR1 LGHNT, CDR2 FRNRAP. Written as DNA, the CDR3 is TGTGCTAGTGGTGGAGGGACAGGGGTCACCGGGGAGCTGTTTTTT. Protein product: CASGGGTGVTGELFF.

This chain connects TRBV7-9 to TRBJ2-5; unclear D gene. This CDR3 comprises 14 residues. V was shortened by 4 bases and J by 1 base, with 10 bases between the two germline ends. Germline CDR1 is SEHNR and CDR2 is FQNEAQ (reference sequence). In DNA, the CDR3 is TGTGCCAGCAGCTCGGACCGATTCCAAGAGACCCAGTACTTC. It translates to CASSSDRFQETQYF.

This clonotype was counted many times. Here the CDR3 reads CASRQGAHGYTF. CDR3 sequence (DNA): TGTGCCAGCAGACAGGGGGCCCATGGCTACACCTTC. The V call is TRBV27, the J call TRBJ1-2; 9 bases line up with TRBD1. The CDR3 runs to 12 residues. Losses at the gene ends were 6 bases for V and 6 bases for J; bases not matched to a gene: 2. The germline CDR1 and CDR2 sequences are MNHEY and SMNVEV (reference sequence).

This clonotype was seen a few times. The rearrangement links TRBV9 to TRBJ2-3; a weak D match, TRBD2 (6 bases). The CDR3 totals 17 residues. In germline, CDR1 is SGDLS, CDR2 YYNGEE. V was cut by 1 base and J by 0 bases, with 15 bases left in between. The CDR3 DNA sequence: TGTGCCAGCAGCGTAAGAGGACCGCGGGGCAGCACAGATACGCAGTATTTT. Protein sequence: CASSVRGPRGSTDTQYF.

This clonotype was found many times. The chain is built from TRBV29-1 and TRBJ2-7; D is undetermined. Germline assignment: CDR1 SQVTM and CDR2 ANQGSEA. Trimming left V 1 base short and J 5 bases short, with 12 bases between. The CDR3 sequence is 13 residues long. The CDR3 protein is CSVEGLKGNEQYF. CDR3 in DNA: TGCAGCGTTGAAGGGTTGAAGGGTAACGAGCAGTACTTC.

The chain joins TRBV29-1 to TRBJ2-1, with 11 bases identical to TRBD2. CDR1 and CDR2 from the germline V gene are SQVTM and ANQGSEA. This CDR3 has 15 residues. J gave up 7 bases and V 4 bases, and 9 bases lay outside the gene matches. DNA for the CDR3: TGCAGCGTTGTCGCGACTAGCGGGGCCTTAAATGAGCAGTTCTTC. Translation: CSVVATSGALNEQFF.

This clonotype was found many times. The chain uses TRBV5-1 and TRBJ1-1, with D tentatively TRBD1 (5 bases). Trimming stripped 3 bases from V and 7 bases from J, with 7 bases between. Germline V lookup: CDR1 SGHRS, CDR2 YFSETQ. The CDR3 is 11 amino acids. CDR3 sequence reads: CASSSQVEAFF. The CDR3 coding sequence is TGCGCCAGCAGCTCACAGGTTGAAGCTTTCTTT.

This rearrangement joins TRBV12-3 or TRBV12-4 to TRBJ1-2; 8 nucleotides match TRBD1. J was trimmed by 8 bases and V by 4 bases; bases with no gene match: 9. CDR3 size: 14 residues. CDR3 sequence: CASSSAGTGEGYTF. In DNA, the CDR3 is TGTGCCAGCAGTTCAGCTGGGACAGGCGAGGGCTACACCTTC.

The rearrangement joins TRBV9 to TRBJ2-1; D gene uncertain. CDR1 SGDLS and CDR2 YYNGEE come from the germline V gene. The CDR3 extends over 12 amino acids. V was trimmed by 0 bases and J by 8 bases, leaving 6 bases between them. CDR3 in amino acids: CASSVGLDEQFF. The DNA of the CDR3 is TGTGCCAGCAGCGTAGGATTGGATGAGCAGTTCTTC. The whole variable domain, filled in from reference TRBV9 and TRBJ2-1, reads DSGVTQTPKHLITATGQRVTLRCSPRSGDLSVYWYQQSLDQGLQFLIQYYNGEERAKGNILERFSAQQFPDLHSELNLSSLELGDSALYFCASSVGLDEQFFGPGTRLTVL.

Written as DNA, the CDR3 is TGTGCCATCAGTGATGAACCATCCCAAGAGACCCAGTACTTC. As protein: CAISDEPSQETQYF. The V gene is TRBV10-3, the J gene TRBJ2-5; the D is unclear. Germline values: CDR1 ENHRY, CDR2 SYGVKD. The germline V and J ends were trimmed by 3 bases and 1 base, with 9 bases remaining between them. CDR3 length: 14 residues.

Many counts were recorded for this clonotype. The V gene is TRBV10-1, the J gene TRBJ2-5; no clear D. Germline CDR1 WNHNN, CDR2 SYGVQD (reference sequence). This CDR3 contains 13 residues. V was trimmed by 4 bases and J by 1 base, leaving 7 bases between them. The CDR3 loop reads CASSVDFQETQYF. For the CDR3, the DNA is TGCGCCAGCAGTGTGGATTTCCAAGAGACCCAGTACTTC.

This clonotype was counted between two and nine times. In DNA form, the CDR3 reads TGTGCCAGCAGTACGTACAAGTACAATGAGCAGTTCTTC. Protein product: CASSTYKYNEQFF. The rearrangement links TRBV6-1 to TRBJ2-1; D not resolved. Germline-derived CDR1 and CDR2 are MNHNS and SASEGT. The V gene lost 5 bases and the J gene lost 4 bases, with 9 bases spanning the gap. The CDR3 has 13 amino acids.

The CDR3 here is CASSLIREKDTQYF. CDR3 coding DNA: TGCGCCAGCAGCTTGATCCGGGAGAAGGATACGCAGTATTTT. The chain links TRBV5-1 to TRBJ2-3, with D perhaps TRBD2 (6 bases). The CDR3 has 14 amino acids. The V gene's germline CDR1 is SGHRS and CDR2 YFSETQ. Deletions cut 1 base from V and 6 bases from J, with 12 bases between.

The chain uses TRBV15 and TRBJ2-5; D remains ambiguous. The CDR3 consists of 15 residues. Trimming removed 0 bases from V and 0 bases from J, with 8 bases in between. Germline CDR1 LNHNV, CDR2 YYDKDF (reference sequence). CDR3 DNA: TGTGCCACCAGCAGAGATACGGGCTACCAAGAGACCCAGTACTTC. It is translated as CATSRDTGYQETQYF.

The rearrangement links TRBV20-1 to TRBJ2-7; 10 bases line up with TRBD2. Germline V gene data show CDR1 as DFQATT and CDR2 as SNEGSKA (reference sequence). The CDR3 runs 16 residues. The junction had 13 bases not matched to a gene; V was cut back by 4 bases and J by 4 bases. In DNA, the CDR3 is TGCAGTGCTACGCCGCGGCAGCGGGAGGGCCTGTACGAGCAGTACTTC. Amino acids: CSATPRQREGLYEQYF.

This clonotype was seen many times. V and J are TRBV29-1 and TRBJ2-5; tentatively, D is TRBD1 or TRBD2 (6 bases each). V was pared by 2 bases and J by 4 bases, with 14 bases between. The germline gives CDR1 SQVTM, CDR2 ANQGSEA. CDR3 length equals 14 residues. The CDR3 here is CSVETRGGGETQYF. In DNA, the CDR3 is TGCAGCGTTGAAACCCGAGGGGGAGGAGAGACCCAGTACTTC.

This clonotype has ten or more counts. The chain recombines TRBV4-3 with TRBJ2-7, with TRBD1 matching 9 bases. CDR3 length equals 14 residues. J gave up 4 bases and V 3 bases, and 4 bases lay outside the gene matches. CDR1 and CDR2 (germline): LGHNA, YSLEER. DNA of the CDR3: TGCGCCAGCAGCCAGGGACAGGGATGGTACGAGCAGTACTTC. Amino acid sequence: CASSQGQGWYEQYF.